This T cell receptor (beta chain) comes out of a study of post-analysis software for immune sequencing data. Study results and limitations: TRBV5-6, TRBV5-1 and TRBV20-1 were among several TRBV segments more frequent in patients than controls. F measure showed strong co-clustering of same-batch samples.

With regard to this clonotype: The antigen is not known.

Unique molecular identifiers featured in each of the TCR beta cDNA libraries. MiXCR was run by TCRdb on the PCR reads, yielding one entry per CDR3 protein. The sample records hundreds of thousands of distinct CDR3 sequences, about 32% being singletons. V shed 4 bases and J shed 0 bases, with 14 bases lying between them. Germline V gene sequence: CDR1 SGHRS, CDR2 YFSETQ. CDR3 size: 15 residues. The sequence came from a girl between 5 and 17 years old with multiple sclerosis. The V call is TRBV5-1, the J call TRBJ2-7, with TRBD2 as a possible D gene (5 bases). Sequencing input: blood. CDR3 sequence: CASSPGPGSSYEQYF. CDR3 bases: TGCGCCAGCAGCCCAGGACCGGGGAGCTCCTACGAGCAGTACTTC.